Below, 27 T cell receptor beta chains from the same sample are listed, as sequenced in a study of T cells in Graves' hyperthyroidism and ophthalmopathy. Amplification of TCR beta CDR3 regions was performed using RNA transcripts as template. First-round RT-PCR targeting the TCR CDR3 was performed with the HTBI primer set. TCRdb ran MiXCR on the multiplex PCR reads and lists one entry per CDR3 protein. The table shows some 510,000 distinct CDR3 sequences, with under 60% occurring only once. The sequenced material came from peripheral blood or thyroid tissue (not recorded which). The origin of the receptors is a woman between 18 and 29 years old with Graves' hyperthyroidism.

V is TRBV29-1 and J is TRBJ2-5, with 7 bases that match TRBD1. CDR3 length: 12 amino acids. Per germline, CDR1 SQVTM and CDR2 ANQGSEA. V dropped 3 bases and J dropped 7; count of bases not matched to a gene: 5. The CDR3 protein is CSVDGAGGTQYF. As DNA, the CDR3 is TGCAGCGTTGATGGGGCAGGGGGGACCCAGTACTTC.

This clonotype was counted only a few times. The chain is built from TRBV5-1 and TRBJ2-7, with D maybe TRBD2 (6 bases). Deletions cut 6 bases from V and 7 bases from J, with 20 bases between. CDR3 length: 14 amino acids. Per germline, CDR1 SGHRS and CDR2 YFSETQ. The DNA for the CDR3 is TGCGCCAGCACCCTGGACGGGGGAGCGTGGGAGCAGTACTTC. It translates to CASTLDGGAWEQYF.

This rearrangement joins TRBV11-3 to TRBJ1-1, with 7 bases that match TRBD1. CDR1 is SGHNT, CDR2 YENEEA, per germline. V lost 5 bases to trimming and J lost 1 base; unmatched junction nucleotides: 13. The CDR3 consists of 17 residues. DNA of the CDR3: TGTGCCAGCAGCCAAGAACGGGAAACAGGGGCGAACACTGAAGCTTTCTTT. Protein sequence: CASSQERETGANTEAFF.

CDR3 DNA sequence: TGTGCCACCAAGGACGCGGACAGGGTTTCCGGGGCCAACGTCCTGACTTTC. This translates into CATKDADRVSGANVLTF. V usage is TRBV24-1 and J usage is TRBJ2-6; TRBD1 aligns across 8 bases. Germline trimming cut 8 bases from V and 4 bases from J; bases unmatched to any gene: 12. The germline V gene has CDR1 KGHDR and CDR2 SFDVKD. The CDR3 consists of 17 residues.

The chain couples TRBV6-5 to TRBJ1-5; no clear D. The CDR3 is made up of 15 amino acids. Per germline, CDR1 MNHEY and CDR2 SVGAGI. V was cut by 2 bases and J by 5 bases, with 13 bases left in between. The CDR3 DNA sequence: TGTGCCAGCAGTTACCTACTCGAGGCCGATCAGCCCCAGCATTTT. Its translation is CASSYLLEADQPQHF.

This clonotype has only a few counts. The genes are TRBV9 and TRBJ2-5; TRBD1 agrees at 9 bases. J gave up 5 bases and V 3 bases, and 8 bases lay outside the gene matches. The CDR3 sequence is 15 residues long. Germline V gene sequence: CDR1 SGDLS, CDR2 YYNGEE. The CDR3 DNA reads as TGTGCCAGCAGCGAAGGGACAGGGCTTGAGGAGACCCAGTACTTC. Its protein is CASSEGTGLEETQYF.

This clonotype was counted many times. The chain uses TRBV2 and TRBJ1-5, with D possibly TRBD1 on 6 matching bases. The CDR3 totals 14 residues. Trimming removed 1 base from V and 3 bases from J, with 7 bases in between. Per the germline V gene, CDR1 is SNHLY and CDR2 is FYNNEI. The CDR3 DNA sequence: TGTGCCAGCAGTGAAGGGACAGTCAATCAGCCCCAGCATTTT. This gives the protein CASSEGTVNQPQHF.

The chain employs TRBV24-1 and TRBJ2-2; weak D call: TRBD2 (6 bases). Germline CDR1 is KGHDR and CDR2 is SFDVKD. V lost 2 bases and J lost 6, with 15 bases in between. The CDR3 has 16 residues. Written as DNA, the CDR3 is TGTGCCACCAGTGATTGGGAGGCCCGTTACGCCGGGGAGCTGTTTTTT. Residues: CATSDWEARYAGELFF.

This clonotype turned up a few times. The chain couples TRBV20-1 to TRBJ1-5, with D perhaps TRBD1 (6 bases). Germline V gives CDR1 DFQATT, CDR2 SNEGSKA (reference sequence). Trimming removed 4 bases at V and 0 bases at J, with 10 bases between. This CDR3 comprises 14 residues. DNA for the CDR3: TGCAGTGCTAAAGGACAGTATAGCAATCAGCCCCAGCATTTT. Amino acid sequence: CSAKGQYSNQPQHF.

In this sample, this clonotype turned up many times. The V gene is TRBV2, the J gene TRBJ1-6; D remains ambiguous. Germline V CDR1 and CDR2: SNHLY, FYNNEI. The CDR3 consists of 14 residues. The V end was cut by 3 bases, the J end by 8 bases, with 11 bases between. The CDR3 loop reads CASSDLAGDSPLHF. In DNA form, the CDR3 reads TGTGCCAGCAGTGATCTAGCCGGGGATTCACCCCTCCACTTT.

DNA of the CDR3: TGTGCCATCAGCAAAAATCAGGGATATGGCTACACCTTC. The encoded protein is CAISKNQGYGYTF. The V gene is TRBV10-3, the J gene TRBJ1-2, with a possible D match to TRBD1 (5 bases). CDR1 and CDR2 from the germline V gene are ENHRY and SYGVKD. The CDR3 length is 13 residues. V was clipped by 6 bases and J by 5 bases, with 13 bases between them.

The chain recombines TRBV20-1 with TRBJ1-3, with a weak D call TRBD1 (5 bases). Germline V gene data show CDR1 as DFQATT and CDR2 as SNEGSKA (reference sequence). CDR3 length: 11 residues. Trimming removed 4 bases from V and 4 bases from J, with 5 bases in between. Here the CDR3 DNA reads TGCAGTGCTAAGGGGGGAAACACCATATATTTT. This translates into CSAKGGNTIYF.

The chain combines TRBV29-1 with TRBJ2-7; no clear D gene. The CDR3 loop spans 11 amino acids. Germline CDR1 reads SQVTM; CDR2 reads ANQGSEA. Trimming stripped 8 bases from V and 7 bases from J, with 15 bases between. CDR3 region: CSSPGSLEQYF. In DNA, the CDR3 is TGCAGCTCGCCGGGCTCACTGGAGCAGTACTTC.

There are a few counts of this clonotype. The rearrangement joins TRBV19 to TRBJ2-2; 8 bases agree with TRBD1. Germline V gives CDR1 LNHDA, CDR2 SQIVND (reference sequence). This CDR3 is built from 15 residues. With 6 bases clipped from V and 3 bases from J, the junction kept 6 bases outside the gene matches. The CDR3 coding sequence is TGTGCCAGTAGGTCAGACAGGGGCGACACCGGGGAGCTGTTTTTT. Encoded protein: CASRSDRGDTGELFF.

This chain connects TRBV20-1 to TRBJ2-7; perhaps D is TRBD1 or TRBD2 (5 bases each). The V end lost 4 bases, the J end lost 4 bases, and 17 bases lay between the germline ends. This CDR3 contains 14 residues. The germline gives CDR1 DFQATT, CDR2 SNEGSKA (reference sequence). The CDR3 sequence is CSANRDLGDYEQYF. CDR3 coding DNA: TGCAGTGCTAACCGGGACCTTGGGGATTACGAGCAGTACTTC.

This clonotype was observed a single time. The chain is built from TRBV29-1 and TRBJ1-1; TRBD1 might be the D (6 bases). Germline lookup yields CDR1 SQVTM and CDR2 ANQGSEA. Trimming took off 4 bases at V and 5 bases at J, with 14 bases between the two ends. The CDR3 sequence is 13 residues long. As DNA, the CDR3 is TGCAGCGTTGTAGGGGGGAAGGAGACTGAAGCTTTCTTT. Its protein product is CSVVGGKETEAFF. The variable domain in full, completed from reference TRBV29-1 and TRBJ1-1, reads SAVISQKPSRDICQRGTSLTIQCQVDSQVTMMFWYRQQPGQSLTLIATANQGSEATYESGFVIDKFPISRPNLTFSTLTVSNMSPEDSSIYLCSVVGGKETEAFFGQGTRLTVV.

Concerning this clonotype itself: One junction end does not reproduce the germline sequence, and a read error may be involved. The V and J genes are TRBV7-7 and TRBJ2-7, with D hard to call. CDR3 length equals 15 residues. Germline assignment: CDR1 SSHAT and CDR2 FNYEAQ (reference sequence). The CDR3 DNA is TGTGCCAGCAGCGTAGCCCCGTCTGAAAATGGGGAGCAGTACTTC. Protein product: CASSVAPSENGEQYF.

The CDR3 DNA reads TGTGCCAGCGCCGACAGGGAGAATCAGCCCCAGTACTTC. Translating it yields CASADRENQPQYF. This sequence joins TRBV6-6 and TRBJ2-5; 7 bases agree with TRBD1. The CDR3 runs to 13 residues. The V gene's germline CDR1 is MNHNY and CDR2 SVGAGI (reference sequence). J gave up 9 bases and V 8 bases, and 12 bases lay outside the gene matches.

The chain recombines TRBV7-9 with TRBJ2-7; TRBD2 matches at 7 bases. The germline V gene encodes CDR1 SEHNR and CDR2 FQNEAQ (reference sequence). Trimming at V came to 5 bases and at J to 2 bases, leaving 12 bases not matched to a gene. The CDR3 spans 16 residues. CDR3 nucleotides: TGTGCCAGCAGCCAAGATTTGGCGGGAGTTACCTACGAGCAGTACTTC. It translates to CASSQDLAGVTYEQYF. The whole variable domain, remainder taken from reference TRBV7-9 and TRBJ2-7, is DTGVSQNPRHKITKRGQNVTFRCDPISEHNRLYWYRQTLGQGPEFLTYFQNEAQLEKSRLLSDRFSAERPKGSFSTLEIQRTEQGDSAMYLCASSQDLAGVTYEQYFGPGTRLTVT.

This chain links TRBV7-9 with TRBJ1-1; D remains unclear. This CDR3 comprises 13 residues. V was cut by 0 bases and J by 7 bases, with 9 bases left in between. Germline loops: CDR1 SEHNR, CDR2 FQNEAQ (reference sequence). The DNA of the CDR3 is TGTGCCAGCAGCTTAGCCGGGCTTCTTGAAGCTTTCTTT. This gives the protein CASSLAGLLEAFF.

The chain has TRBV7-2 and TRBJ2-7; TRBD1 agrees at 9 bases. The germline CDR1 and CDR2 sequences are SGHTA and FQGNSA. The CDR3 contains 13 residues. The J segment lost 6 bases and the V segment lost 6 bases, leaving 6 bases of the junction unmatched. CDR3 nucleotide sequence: TGTGCCAGCAGTTACCAGACAGGGGGCGAGCAGTACTTC. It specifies CASSYQTGGEQYF.

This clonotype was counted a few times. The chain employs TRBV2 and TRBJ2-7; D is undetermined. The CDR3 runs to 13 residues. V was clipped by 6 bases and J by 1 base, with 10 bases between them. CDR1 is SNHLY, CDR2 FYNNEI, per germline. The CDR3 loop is CASSPRHSYEQYF. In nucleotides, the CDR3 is TGTGCCAGCAGCCCCCGGCATTCCTACGAGCAGTACTTC.

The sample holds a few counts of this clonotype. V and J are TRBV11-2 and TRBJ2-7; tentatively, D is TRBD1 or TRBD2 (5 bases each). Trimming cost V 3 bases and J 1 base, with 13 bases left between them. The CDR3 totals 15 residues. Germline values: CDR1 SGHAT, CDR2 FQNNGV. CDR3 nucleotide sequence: TGTGCCAGCAGCTTTGGGGGTGGTGGGTCCTACGAGCAGTACTTC. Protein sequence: CASSFGGGGSYEQYF.

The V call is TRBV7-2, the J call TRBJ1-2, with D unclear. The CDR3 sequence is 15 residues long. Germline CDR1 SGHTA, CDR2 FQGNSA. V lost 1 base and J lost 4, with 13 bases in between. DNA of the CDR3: TGTGCCAGCAGCTTAGAGCTCCGTAGTGGCTATGGCTACACCTTC. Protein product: CASSLELRSGYGYTF.

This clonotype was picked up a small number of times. The CDR3 reads CSALAETSYEQYF. DNA of the CDR3: TGCAGTGCTTTAGCGGAGACGTCCTACGAGCAGTACTTC. V gene TRBV20-1 combines with J gene TRBJ2-7, with D tentatively TRBD2 (6 bases). CDR3 length: 13 residues. The germline V and J ends were trimmed by 5 bases and 1 base, with 12 bases remaining between them. Germline V gives CDR1 DFQATT, CDR2 SNEGSKA (reference sequence).

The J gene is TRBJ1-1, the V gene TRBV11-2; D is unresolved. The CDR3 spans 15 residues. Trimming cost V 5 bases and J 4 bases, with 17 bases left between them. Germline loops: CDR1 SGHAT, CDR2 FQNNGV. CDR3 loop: CASSQDRAPSTEAFF. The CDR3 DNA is TGTGCCAGCAGCCAAGATAGGGCCCCAAGCACTGAAGCTTTCTTT.

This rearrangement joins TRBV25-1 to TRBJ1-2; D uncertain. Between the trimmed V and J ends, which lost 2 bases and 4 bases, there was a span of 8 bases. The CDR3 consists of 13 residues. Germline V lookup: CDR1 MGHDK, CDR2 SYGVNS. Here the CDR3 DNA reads TGTGCCAGCAGTGAAGTGGGGTCCTATGGCTACACCTTC. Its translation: CASSEVGSYGYTF.